This TCR beta chain was captured in a study of post-analysis software for immune sequencing data (dated by TCRdb to between 2014 and 2016). Background for the entire study: Disease courses on record covered relapsing-remitting, secondary progressive and progressive-relapsing multiple sclerosis, though some patients had no subtype annotation. The patient repertoires were set against under 12 previously published healthy control repertoires from donors whose ages ranged from roughly 6 to 27 years. A subset of samples was prepared in parallel using single-end sample barcoding, then pooled and co-amplified after Illumina adapter ligation. The study at large found these results: Direct clustering with F measure revealed strong co-clustering of samples prepared in the same batch, which led to a batch-effect correction. The control group was slightly older than the multiple sclerosis patient group. Normalized Chao1 diversity was significantly lower in multiple sclerosis patients than controls, suggesting substantial peripheral T-cell clonal expansion. Four to six TRBV segments, including TRBV5-6, TRBV5-1 and TRBV20-1, were significantly more frequent in patients than controls.

To demonstrate the VDJtools post-analysis software, the study profiled TCR beta repertoires from the peripheral blood of about 13 young patients with multiple sclerosis. The multiple sclerosis patients were children and adolescents ranging in age from about 6 to 16 years. Measured from the cysteine to the phenylalanine, the CDR3 is 15 residues long. The entry retains the CDR3 DNA only, 45 bases that are in frame from base 1. CDR1 and CDR2, per the germline V gene, are KGHSH and LQKENI. As for this clonotype: The antigen it binds to is not known. A read error may account for a junction end that differs from germline.

The receptor library was made with PCR. Sequenced using an Illumina HiSeq 2500. To reduce PCR and sequencing biases, unique molecular identifiers were built into the TCR beta cDNA libraries. Every 1 to 10 million input T cells yielded 500,000 or so cDNA molecules, meaning each molecule approximated one T cell. The patient libraries were prepared and sequenced with the same protocol used for the earlier healthy control dataset. Samples belonging to the same batch were prepared together, multiplexed and sequenced on a shared HiSeq lane. On the study's bioinformatics: Raw barcoded reads were processed with MIGEC, and single-read molecular identifier groups were discarded before consensus assembly and CDR3 extraction. VDJtools was used for post-analysis of the clonotype tables, with diversity normalized by down-sampling every dataset to the smallest sample size. In repertoire overlap clustering, CDR3 amino acid sequences, but not nucleotide sequences, were matched to correct batch-related cross-sample contamination. The public reads were quality trimmed at Q25 with fastp and then assembled into clones with MiXCR by TCRdb, keeping productive beta chains. CDR3 protein duplicates are merged, each entry listing the most common genes and DNA. Clone size and V and J calls follow TCRdb, not the original study. A total of 350,000 to 500,000 distinct CDR3 sequences appear in this sample, over 30% of them only once. The ten most abundant clones make up less than 8% of the sample.

This sequence uses TRBV18 and TRBJ1-2; TRBD1 is possibly the D segment (5 matching bases). This TCR was recovered from a girl between 2 and 10 years old with multiple sclerosis. The specimen was blood. The DNA sequence is as follows: TGTGCCGGCTCATCGAGGGACCAAAATGGTGATGGCTACACCTTC. The encoded protein is CAGSSRDQNGDGYTF.